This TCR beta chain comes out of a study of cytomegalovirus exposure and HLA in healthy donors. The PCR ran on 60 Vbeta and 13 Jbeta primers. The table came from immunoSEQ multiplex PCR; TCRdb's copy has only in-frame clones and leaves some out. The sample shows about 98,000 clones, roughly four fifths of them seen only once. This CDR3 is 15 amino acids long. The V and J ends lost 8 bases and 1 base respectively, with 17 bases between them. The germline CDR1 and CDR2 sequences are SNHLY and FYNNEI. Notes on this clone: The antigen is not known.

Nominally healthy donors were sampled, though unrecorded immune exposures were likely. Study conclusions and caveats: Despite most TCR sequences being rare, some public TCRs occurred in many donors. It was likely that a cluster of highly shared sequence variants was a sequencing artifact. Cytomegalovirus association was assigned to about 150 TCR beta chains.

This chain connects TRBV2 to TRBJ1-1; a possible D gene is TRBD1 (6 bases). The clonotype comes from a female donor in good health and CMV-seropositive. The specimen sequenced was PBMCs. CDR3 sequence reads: CASRQGTRGNTEAFF. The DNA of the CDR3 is TGTGCCAGCCGGCAGGGGACGAGGGGGAACACTGAAGCTTTCTTT.